This paragraph reports one T cell receptor (beta chain). The record originates from a study of CXCR3-negative and CXCR3-positive naive CD8 T cells. CDR1 is SQVTM and CDR2 is ANQGSEA in the germline V gene. The CDR3 has 13 amino acids. cDNA libraries for TRB were generated by 5' RACE incorporating UMI labels. TCRdb derives one entry per CDR3 protein from the 5' RACE reads, leaving out DNA. The sample holds tens of thousands of distinct CDR3 sequences. The chain is built from TRBV29-1 and TRBJ2-3. Sequenced material: memory CD8+ T cells from blood. The TCR sequence derives from a human donor in good health. Some clones in this sample may be carry-over from other donors' samples. The chain's CDR3 is CSVISGSTDTQYF.